The clone carrying this T cell receptor beta chain was observed a few times. Its target is unknown. This record comes from a study of radiotherapy plus CTLA-4 blockade in lung cancer. Study overall: Objective responses were documented in around 19% of patients, with disease control in just over 30%. Study-level results: Blood TCR clones of tumor origin expanded after radiotherapy plus ipilimumab.

The germline CDR1 and CDR2 sequences are MNHEY and SMNVEV (reference sequence). The V gene lost 5 bases and the J gene lost 4 bases, with 12 bases spanning the gap. The CDR3 consists of 14 residues. Focal radiation with ipilimumab CTLA-4 blockade was given to patients with chemo-refractory metastatic non-small-cell lung cancer. Clones were read by immunoSEQ multiplex PCR, and TCRdb kept only the in-frame ones, dropping some. The sample lists approximately 82,000 clones; under 85% were seen once. This TCR derives from a human donor with non-small cell lung cancer that progressed on radiotherapy plus ipilimumab. The specimen was peripheral blood, collected from a patient treated with radiotherapy plus ipilimumab. The genes are TRBV27 and TRBJ2-1, with D possibly being TRBD1 (5 bases). CDR3 nucleotides: TGTGCCAGCAGTCCGAAAGCAGGGTACAATGAGCAGTTCTTC. Its protein product is CASSPKAGYNEQFF.